A single sample gave rise to the 27 T cell receptor beta chains below, sequenced in a study of blood T cell repertoires in COVID-19. This table comes from immunoSEQ multiplex PCR, and its TCRdb copy is limited to in-frame clones, with some not included. The sample lists a few hundred thousand clones, around 91% occurring once. Sequencing input: PBMCs or T cells enriched from blood (not recorded which). The source of these receptors is a man younger than 35 who had recovered from COVID-19.

The count of this clone is one. The chain's CDR3 is CASSPRQRNTGELFF. As DNA, the CDR3 is TGTGCCAGCAGTCCGAGGCAGCGTAACACCGGGGAGCTGTTTTTT. The J gene is TRBJ2-2, the V gene TRBV6-5; no clear D. The V gene's germline CDR1 is MNHEY and CDR2 SVGAGI. This CDR3 has 15 residues. V lost 5 bases and J 2 bases, leaving 12 bases between the germline ends.

The chain recombines TRBV6-2 or TRBV6-3 with TRBJ2-2, with D possibly being TRBD2 (5 bases). CDR3 length: 16 amino acids. Trimming left V 0 bases short and J 1 base short, with 9 bases between. Germline V gene data show CDR1 as MNHEY and CDR2 as SVGEGT. CDR3 coding DNA: TGTGCCAGCAGTTACTCGTTGAGGGTGAACACCGGGGAGCTGTTTTTT. Protein sequence: CASSYSLRVNTGELFF.

This clone was detected only a few times. The chain recombines TRBV10-3 with TRBJ2-7, with D perhaps matching TRBD2 (6 bases). The germline CDR1 and CDR2 sequences are ENHRY and SYGVKD. The V and J ends lost 2 bases and 3 bases respectively, with 11 bases between them. The CDR3 covers 14 residues. The DNA of the CDR3 is TGTGCCATCAGTGAGGCGTCGGGACTCTACGAGCAGTACTTC. It is translated as CAISEASGLYEQYF.

The gene calls are TRBV28 and TRBJ2-2; 8 bases line up with TRBD2. Germline loops: CDR1 MDHEN, CDR2 SYDVKM. The CDR3 runs to 17 residues. V dropped 2 bases and J dropped 4; count of bases not matched to a gene: 9. CDR3 DNA: TGTGCCAGCAGTTTAGGGTTTAGCGGGACTTTCACCGGGGAGCTGTTTTTT. This codes for CASSLGFSGTFTGELFF.

The rearrangement uses TRBV5-1 and TRBJ2-7; 7 nucleotides agree with TRBD1. The V gene end was trimmed by 1 base and the J gene end by 2 bases; junction bases not matched to a gene: 12. CDR1 SGHRS and CDR2 YFSETQ come from the germline V gene. This CDR3 is 17 amino acids long. The CDR3 protein is CASSLIRGSVGAYEQYF. The CDR3 DNA reads TGCGCCAGCAGCTTGATCAGGGGGTCAGTGGGAGCCTACGAGCAGTACTTC.

The chain employs TRBV7-3 and TRBJ2-2, with 7 bases aligning to TRBD1. The CDR3 totals 15 residues. Trimming took 6 bases from V and 3 from J; bases not matched to a gene: 7. The germline gives CDR1 SGHTA, CDR2 FQGTGA. The CDR3 nucleotides are TGTGCCAGCAGTTCCAGACAGGGCCACACCGGGGAGCTGTTTTTT. It translates to CASSSRQGHTGELFF.

This clone was recorded once. This chain connects TRBV5-8 to TRBJ1-2; 7 bases are shared with TRBD1. V gave up 6 bases and J gave up 8 bases; unmatched junction bases: 7. From germline, CDR1 is SGHTS and CDR2 YDEGEE. The CDR3 is 12 residues long. The DNA for the CDR3 is TGTGCCAGCACCGACAGGGTTGAGGGCTACACCTTC. It encodes CASTDRVEGYTF.

The rearrangement joins TRBV29-1 to TRBJ2-7; D gene unclear. V lost 4 bases, J lost 5 bases, and 18 bases lay in between. Germline CDR1 and CDR2: SQVTM and ANQGSEA. The CDR3 runs to 14 residues. The CDR3 DNA sequence: TGCAGCGTTGGCTGGCGGCTAACAACCAACGAGCAGTACTTC. Translated, it gives CSVGWRLTTNEQYF.

The chain links TRBV5-4 to TRBJ2-3; possible D gene TRBD2, 5 bases. V was shortened by 0 bases and J by 0 bases, with 11 bases between the two germline ends. This CDR3 has 16 amino acids. The germline V gene encodes CDR1 SGHNT and CDR2 YYREEE (reference sequence). CDR3 in DNA: TGTGCCAGCAGCTTGGCCCCGGGATCCAGCACAGATACGCAGTATTTT. This gives the protein CASSLAPGSSTDTQYF.

This clone appeared once. The chain links TRBV28 to TRBJ2-5; 10 bases are a match to TRBD2. J was trimmed by 5 bases and V by 5 bases; bases with no gene match: 14. This CDR3 region has 17 residues. Germline values: CDR1 MDHEN, CDR2 SYDVKM. The CDR3 bases are TGTGCCAGCAGTCCAGGAGCACTAGCGGGATTTGTGGAGACCCAGTACTTC. This gives the protein CASSPGALAGFVETQYF.

The chain carries TRBV27 and TRBJ2-4; D is possibly TRBD2 (5 bases). This CDR3 has 16 amino acids. The germline gives CDR1 MNHEY, CDR2 SMNVEV (reference sequence). V was pared by 6 bases and J by 0 bases, with 15 bases between. The CDR3 region is CASREGSILAKNIQYF. CDR3 nucleotide sequence: TGTGCCAGCAGAGAGGGATCCATCCTAGCCAAAAACATTCAGTACTTC.

CDR3 nucleotides: TGCGCCAGCAGTCAATGTCTCAGGGGAACTGAAGCTTTCTTT. Translating gives CASSQCLRGTEAFF. The gene calls are TRBV23-1 and TRBJ1-1; a weak D match, TRBD1 (6 bases). TRBV23-1 is known as an ORF, though its function is uncertain. Trimming pared 1 base from V and 5 bases from J, leaving 11 bases between. CDR3 length: 14 amino acids.

This clone was recorded only once. The V call is TRBV2, the J call TRBJ1-5; D unresolved. Germline-derived CDR1 and CDR2 are SNHLY and FYNNEI. The ends were cut back, 4 bases at V and 4 bases at J, with 11 bases in the middle. The CDR3 is 14 amino acids. The CDR3 loop reads CASSADGVNQPQHF. The CDR3 nucleotides read TGTGCCAGCAGTGCCGACGGGGTAAATCAGCCCCAGCATTTT. Variable domain in full (rest from reference TRBV2 and TRBJ1-5): EPEVTQTPSHQVTQMGQEVILRCVPISNHLYFYWYRQILGQKVEFLVSFYNNEISEKSEIFDDQFSVERPDGSNFTLKIRSTKLEDSAMYFCASSADGVNQPQHFGDGTRLSIL.

The chain recombines TRBV27 with TRBJ1-2; D perhaps matches TRBD1 (6 bases). Trimming pared 0 bases from V and 6 bases from J, leaving 8 bases between. The CDR3 is made up of 13 amino acids. Germline V gene lookup returns CDR1 MNHEY and CDR2 SMNVEV (reference sequence). Here the CDR3 DNA reads TGTGCCAGCAGTTTATCGGCAGGGGATGGCTACACCTTC. Protein: CASSLSAGDGYTF.

The genes are TRBV4-1 and TRBJ1-5, with D perhaps matching TRBD1 (6 bases). V gave up 1 base and J gave up 7 bases, with 17 bases separating them. The germline gives CDR1 MGHRA, CDR2 YSYEKL. The CDR3 is 16 residues long. CDR3 in DNA: TGCGCCAGCAGCCAAGGTGGGGCAGGGGTTGGACAGCCCCAGCATTTT. It encodes CASSQGGAGVGQPQHF.

J is TRBJ1-6 and V is TRBV19; D gene unclear. Germline lookup yields CDR1 LNHDA and CDR2 SQIVND (reference sequence). V lost 6 bases to trimming and J lost 8 bases, with 17 bases between them. CDR3 length: 15 amino acids. The CDR3 sequence: CASSLREPMDSPLHF. The CDR3 DNA reads as TGTGCCAGTAGCCTCCGGGAGCCGATGGATTCACCCCTCCACTTT.

The chain is built from TRBV19 and TRBJ1-2; D might be TRBD1 (5 bases). The CDR3 extends over 16 amino acids. Germline V gene lookup returns CDR1 LNHDA and CDR2 SQIVND (reference sequence). V lost 1 base to trimming and J lost 0 bases, with 12 bases between them. In DNA, the CDR3 is TGTGCCAGTAGTATAGCCGCAGGGCCAGCTAACTATGGCTACACCTTC. Protein: CASSIAAGPANYGYTF.

The rearrangement uses TRBV28 and TRBJ1-5; D gene uncertain. The germline V gene has CDR1 MDHEN and CDR2 SYDVKM. With 3 bases removed from V and 3 bases from J, the gap between germline ends came to 9 bases. The CDR3 is 14 amino acids. The CDR3 coding sequence is TGTGCCAGCAGTTTGCCGCAGAACAATCAGCCCCAGCATTTT. Translated: CASSLPQNNQPQHF.

V usage is TRBV3-1 (or the pseudogene TRBV3-2) and J usage is TRBJ2-1, with 11 positions matching TRBD2. The CDR3 is made up of 15 amino acids. The trim removed 2 bases at V and 6 bases at J, leaving 3 bases unmatched. Germline loops: CDR1 LGHDT, CDR2 YNNKEL (reference sequence). This CDR3 is CASSQTSGSSNEQFF. The CDR3 bases are TGTGCCAGCAGCCAAACTAGCGGGAGTAGCAATGAGCAGTTCTTC.

The V call is TRBV4-1, the J call TRBJ1-6; D is perhaps TRBD1 (5 bases). Germline CDR1 MGHRA, CDR2 YSYEKL. The length of the CDR3 is 14 residues. V lost 6 bases and J 7 bases, leaving 13 bases between the germline ends. Here the CDR3 DNA reads TGCGCCAGCAGTCGGGGGGATGGGAATTCACCCCTCCACTTT. Protein product: CASSRGDGNSPLHF.

J is TRBJ1-2 and V is TRBV6-2 or TRBV6-3; tentative D call: TRBD1 (6 bases). From germline, CDR1 is MNHEY and CDR2 SVGEGT. The CDR3 contains 14 residues. Trimming left V 6 bases short and J 1 base short, with 12 bases between. The CDR3 loop is CASSRGQNNYGYTF. CDR3 nucleotides: TGTGCCAGCAGCCGCGGACAGAATAACTATGGCTACACCTTC.

This sequence joins TRBV6-5 and TRBJ1-2; TRBD1 matches 9 bases. The V gene end was trimmed by 4 bases and the J gene end by 6 bases; junction bases not matched to a gene: 6. The CDR3 spans 14 residues. CDR1 is MNHEY, CDR2 SVGAGI, per germline. Here the CDR3 reads CASSFTGGADGYTF. The CDR3 region has the DNA TGTGCCAGCAGTTTTACAGGGGGCGCGGATGGCTACACCTTC.

This rearrangement joins TRBV7-2 to TRBJ2-7; perhaps TRBD1 as D (5 bases). The V and J ends lost 1 base and 7 bases respectively, with 11 bases between them. The CDR3 is 13 residues long. Per the germline V gene, CDR1 is SGHTA and CDR2 is FQGNSA. The DNA of the CDR3 is TGTGCCAGCAGCTTAGACAGGTTGGGGGAGCAGTACTTC. Amino acids: CASSLDRLGEQYF.

The gene calls are TRBV9 and TRBJ2-1, with TRBD2 matching over 8 bases. V lost 3 bases to trimming and J lost 8 bases; unmatched junction nucleotides: 10. Germline values: CDR1 SGDLS, CDR2 YYNGEE. The length of the CDR3 is 15 residues. The CDR3 DNA reads TGTGCCAGCAGCGCCGGGAGCGGGGGTGCGGATGAGCAGTTCTTC. It yields the protein CASSAGSGGADEQFF.

CDR3 protein: CAWSGGLAGVEDEQYF. CDR3 bases: TGTGCCTGGAGTGGGGGACTAGCGGGAGTCGAGGACGAGCAGTACTTC. This chain joins TRBV30 and TRBJ2-7, with 14 bases aligning to TRBD2. This CDR3 is built from 16 residues. Per germline, CDR1 GTSNPN and CDR2 SVGIG (reference sequence). Trimming took 1 base from V and 5 from J; bases not matched to a gene: 7. Variable domain in full (rest from reference TRBV30 and TRBJ2-7): SQTIHQWPATLVQPVGSPLSLECTVEGTSNPNLYWYRQAAGRGLQLLFYSVGIGQISSEVPQNLSASRPQDRQFILSSKKLLLSDSGFYLCAWSGGLAGVEDEQYFGPGTRLTVT.

The rearrangement uses TRBV5-1 and TRBJ1-4, with D unresolved. Trimming shortened V by 4 bases and J by 5 bases, and 15 bases separated the two germline ends. CDR1 is SGHRS, CDR2 YFSETQ, per germline. The CDR3 totals 15 residues. The CDR3 region has the DNA TGCGCCAGCAGCCTTATTTCGGGGAGGAATGAAAAACTGTTTTTT. Protein product: CASSLISGRNEKLFF.

The rearrangement uses TRBV9 and TRBJ1-1; D might be TRBD1 (5 bases). Trimming removed 1 base at V and 2 bases at J, with 9 bases between. The CDR3 covers 14 residues. Germline CDR1 is SGDLS and CDR2 is YYNGEE. CDR3 in DNA: TGTGCCAGCAGCGTATCCGACAGAAACACTGAAGCTTTCTTT. Translated, it gives CASSVSDRNTEAFF.